The rows below give T cell receptor beta chains drawn from one sample of a study of blood T cells in healthy people across ages. TCRdb reprocessed the 5' RACE reads via MiXCR and lists one record per CDR3 protein. The table has about 970,000 distinct CDR3 sequences, roughly half seen once. Source material: blood. These receptors all come from a woman aged 60-75 years in good health. CDR3s include the opening cysteine and the closing phenylalanine or tryptophan. Each record gives: D gene, J gene, clone size, V gene, CDR3 protein, CDR3 DNA. A D gene is named only where the DNA matches it firmly. Size tells how often a clone was seen (once, few, many) or the class of an expanded clone, and some rows leave it out.

D: -
J: TRBJ1-2
size: few
V: TRBV29-1
CDR3: CSVGPAGLIYGYTF
DNA: TGCAGCGTCGGCCCGGCGGGACTCATCTATGGCTACACCTTC

D: -
J: TRBJ2-5
size: -
V: TRBV7-9
CDR3: CASSLDFRSRETQYF
DNA: TGTGCCAGCAGCTTAGATTTTAGGTCTCGGGAGACCCAGTACTTC

D: -
J: TRBJ2-6
size: -
V: TRBV18
CDR3: CASSQTGTTFAGANVLTF
DNA: TGTGCCAGCTCTCAGACCGGGACAACCTTTGCTGGGGCCAACGTCCTGACTTTC

D: TRBD1
J: TRBJ2-5
size: -
V: TRBV9
CDR3: CASSGPGQGYQETQYF
DNA: TGTGCCAGCAGCGGACCGGGACAGGGCTACCAAGAGACCCAGTACTTC

D: TRBD2
J: TRBJ2-7
size: -
V: TRBV7-2
CDR3: CASSLRREGYEQYF
DNA: TGTGCCAGCAGCTTACGGCGGGAGGGCTACGAGCAGTACTTC

D: -
J: TRBJ2-7
size: -
V: TRBV18
CDR3: CASSPDSGEQYF
DNA: TGTGCCAGCTCACCCGATAGTGGCGAGCAGTACTTC

D: -
J: TRBJ2-3
size: -
V: TRBV20-1
CDR3: CSAREVADTQYF
DNA: TGCAGTGCTAGAGAAGTTGCAGATACGCAGTATTTT

D: TRBD2
J: TRBJ2-1
size: -
V: TRBV3-1
CDR3: CASSQSLLAGGTSYNEQFF
DNA: TGTGCCAGCAGCCAAAGTTTATTAGCGGGAGGGACCTCCTACAATGAGCAGTTCTTC

D: -
J: TRBJ2-7
size: -
V: TRBV30
CDR3: CAWTAGYYEQYF
DNA: TGTGCCTGGACCGCAGGTTACTACGAGCAGTACTTC

D: -
J: TRBJ2-5
size: -
V: TRBV28
CDR3: CASSPDRDSYNEQYF
DNA: TGTGCCAGCAGCCCCGACAGGGACTCCTACAATGAGCAGTACTTC

D: -
J: TRBJ2-7
size: -
V: TRBV3-1
CDR3: CASSQTTPYEQYF
DNA: TGTGCCAGCAGCCAAACGACCCCCTACGAGCAGTACTTC

D: TRBD2
J: TRBJ2-3
size: -
V: TRBV18
CDR3: CASSLEREADTQYF
DNA: TGTGCCAGCTCGCTGGAGCGGGAGGCAGATACGCAGTATTTT

D: -
J: TRBJ2-3
size: -
V: TRBV7-9
CDR3: CASSPGWEDTQYF
DNA: TGTGCCAGCAGCCCTGGTTGGGAAGATACGCAGTATTTT

D: -
J: TRBJ2-7
size: -
V: TRBV11-2
CDR3: CASSGNRDSYYEQYF
DNA: TGTGCCAGCAGCGGTAACCGGGACTCGTACTACGAGCAGTACTTC

D: TRBD2
J: TRBJ2-7
size: few
V: TRBV2
CDR3: CASSESLAGGPEQYF
DNA: TGTGCCAGCAGTGAATCACTAGCGGGAGGCCCCGAGCAGTACTTC

D: -
J: TRBJ1-5
size: few
V: TRBV28
CDR3: CASRRPNQPQHF
DNA: TGTGCCAGCAGACGCCCCAATCAGCCCCAGCATTTT

D: -
J: TRBJ1-2
size: -
V: TRBV21-1
CDR3: CASSNGSKLLYGYTF
DNA: TGTGCCAGCAGCAATGGCTCCAAGCTCCTCTATGGCTACACCTTC

D: TRBD2
J: TRBJ2-5
size: -
V: TRBV28
CDR3: CASSSRFSGSWETQYF
DNA: TGTGCCAGCAGTTCCCGTTTTAGCGGGAGCTGGGAGACCCAGTACTTC

D: -
J: TRBJ2-3
size: -
V: TRBV5-4
CDR3: CASSSAGIFTDTQYF
DNA: TGTGCCAGCAGCTCGGCTGGCATATTCACAGATACGCAGTATTTT

D: -
J: TRBJ1-4
size: -
V: TRBV11-2
CDR3: CASSAGGATNEKLFF
DNA: TGTGCCAGCAGCGCCGGTGGGGCAACTAATGAAAAACTGTTTTTT

D: -
J: TRBJ2-3
size: -
V: TRBV9
CDR3: CASARGSDTQYF
DNA: TGTGCCAGCGCCAGGGGTTCGGATACGCAGTATTTT

D: -
J: TRBJ1-2
size: few
V: TRBV6-6
CDR3: CAIRGNYGYTF
DNA: TGTGCCATCCGCGGGAACTATGGCTACACCTTC

D: -
J: TRBJ2-7
size: few
V: TRBV11-1
CDR3: CASSLDTVATSYEQYF
DNA: TGTGCCAGCAGCTTAGACACCGTAGCGACTTCCTACGAGCAGTACTTC

D: TRBD2
J: TRBJ2-7
size: -
V: TRBV28
CDR3: CATGGLAGSYEQYF
DNA: TGTGCCACCGGAGGACTAGCGGGCTCCTACGAGCAGTACTTC

D: TRBD2
J: TRBJ2-3
size: -
V: TRBV4-2
CDR3: CAGSQDIPSAGGPVDTQYF
DNA: TGTGCCGGCAGCCAAGATATCCCTTCGGCGGGAGGGCCCGTAGATACGCAGTATTTT

D: -
J: TRBJ2-7
size: -
V: TRBV7-2
CDR3: CASSLNGGISSYEQYF
DNA: TGTGCCAGCAGCTTAAATGGCGGGATCAGCTCCTACGAGCAGTACTTC

D: -
J: TRBJ2-5
size: -
V: TRBV28
CDR3: CASSLGFGRETQYF
DNA: TGTGCCAGCAGTTTGGGTTTTGGGCGGGAGACCCAGTACTTC

D: TRBD1
J: TRBJ2-1
size: few
V: TRBV5-1
CDR3: CASASGQSYNEQFF
DNA: TGCGCCAGCGCTTCGGGACAGTCCTACAATGAGCAGTTCTTC

D: -
J: TRBJ2-7
size: many
V: TRBV10-3
CDR3: CAIGRQGGSDEQYF
DNA: TGTGCCATCGGTAGACAGGGAGGTTCCGACGAGCAGTACTTC

D: TRBD2
J: TRBJ2-1
size: -
V: TRBV29-1
CDR3: CSVRLADYNEQFF
DNA: TGCAGCGTCCGACTAGCGGACTACAATGAGCAGTTCTTC

D: TRBD2
J: TRBJ2-7
size: -
V: TRBV4-2
CDR3: CASSQDGVAGSETLYF
DNA: TGTGCCAGCAGCCAAGATGGGGTAGCGGGATCGGAGACCCTGTACTTC

D: TRBD2
J: TRBJ2-7
size: -
V: TRBV9
CDR3: CASSPASGPPSGSYEQYF
DNA: TGTGCCAGCAGCCCCGCTAGCGGCCCCCCATCGGGCTCCTACGAGCAGTACTTC

D: -
J: TRBJ2-3
size: -
V: TRBV4-3
CDR3: CASSQEGTDSTDTQYF
DNA: TGCGCCAGCAGCCAAGAAGGGACTGATAGCACAGATACGCAGTATTTT

D: -
J: TRBJ2-7
size: -
V: TRBV7-9
CDR3: CASSRAVADNEQYF
DNA: TGTGCCAGCAGCCGAGCAGTAGCGGACAATGAGCAGTACTTC

D: -
J: TRBJ1-4
size: few
V: TRBV18
CDR3: CASSPNSARATNEKLFF
DNA: TGTGCCAGCTCACCGAATTCAGCCAGAGCAACTAATGAAAAACTGTTTTTT

D: -
J: TRBJ2-3
size: -
V: TRBV3-1
CDR3: CASSQGVNTDTQYF
DNA: TGTGCCAGCAGCCAAGGGGTTAACACAGATACGCAGTATTTT

D: TRBD1
J: TRBJ2-1
size: -
V: TRBV18
CDR3: CASSPPGTARYNEQFF
DNA: TGTGCCAGCTCACCACCAGGGACAGCTCGCTACAATGAGCAGTTCTTC

D: -
J: TRBJ2-4
size: -
V: TRBV21-1
CDR3: CASSKVDRTRDIQYF
DNA: TGCGCCAGCAGCAAAGTTGACAGGACGAGGGACATTCAGTACTTC

D: TRBD2
J: TRBJ2-7
size: -
V: TRBV29-1
CDR3: CSVVGTSGSYEQYF
DNA: TGCAGCGTTGTCGGGACTAGCGGGAGCTACGAGCAGTACTTC

D: -
J: TRBJ2-3
size: many
V: TRBV5-1
CDR3: CASSLDSNTDTQYF
DNA: TGCGCCAGCAGCTTGGACTCCAACACAGATACGCAGTATTTT

D: TRBD2
J: TRBJ2-7
size: -
V: TRBV4-2
CDR3: CASSQGCGLAGVEQYF
DNA: TGTGCCAGCAGCCAAGGTTGTGGTCTAGCGGGAGTTGAGCAGTACTTC

D: -
J: TRBJ2-7
size: -
V: TRBV28
CDR3: CASSSPGVYEQYF
DNA: TGTGCCAGCAGTTCTCCAGGGGTCTACGAGCAGTACTTC

D: -
J: TRBJ2-6
size: -
V: TRBV24-1
CDR3: CATSDFSNSGANVLTF
DNA: TGTGCCACCAGTGATTTTAGCAACTCTGGGGCCAACGTCCTGACTTTC

D: -
J: TRBJ2-1
size: few
V: TRBV12-3/TRBV12-4
CDR3: CASSDPWNLDEQFF
DNA: TGTGCCAGCAGCGATCCTTGGAACCTTGATGAGCAGTTCTTC

D: -
J: TRBJ2-7
size: few
V: TRBV2
CDR3: CASREDSPEQYF
DNA: TGTGCCAGCAGGGAGGACAGTCCCGAGCAGTACTTC

D: -
J: TRBJ2-5
size: -
V: TRBV6-6
CDR3: CASRGNPANEQYF
DNA: TGTGCCAGCAGGGGGAACCCCGCCAATGAGCAGTACTTC

D: -
J: TRBJ1-1
size: -
V: TRBV7-3
CDR3: CASSLTPNTEAFF
DNA: TGTGCCAGCAGCTTAACTCCGAACACTGAAGCTTTCTTT

D: -
J: TRBJ1-2
size: few
V: TRBV27
CDR3: CASSLSGVGGYTF
DNA: TGTGCCAGCAGTTTGAGTGGGGTTGGGGGCTACACCTTC

D: TRBD1
J: TRBJ2-7
size: -
V: TRBV4-1
CDR3: CASSQPGTGIYEQYF
DNA: TGCGCCAGCAGCCAACCCGGGACAGGGATCTACGAGCAGTACTTC

D: TRBD2
J: TRBJ2-7
size: -
V: TRBV7-6
CDR3: CASSLADYWTSGAYEQYF
DNA: TGTGCCAGCAGCTTAGCCGATTATTGGACTAGCGGCGCCTACGAGCAGTACTTC

D: TRBD1
J: TRBJ2-7
size: few
V: TRBV28
CDR3: CASSLLTGIYEQYF
DNA: TGTGCCAGCAGTTTATTGACAGGGATCTACGAGCAGTACTTC

D: -
J: TRBJ2-1
size: -
V: TRBV21-1
CDR3: CAIKGTRNNEQFF
DNA: TGTGCCATCAAGGGGACTAGAAACAATGAGCAGTTCTTC

D: -
J: TRBJ2-7
size: -
V: TRBV27
CDR3: CASSFAGPAYEQYF
DNA: TGTGCCAGCAGTTTCGCGGGTCCAGCCTACGAGCAGTACTTC

D: -
J: TRBJ2-5
size: -
V: TRBV29-1
CDR3: CSSQGGQETQYF
DNA: TGCAGCTCCCAGGGTGGCCAAGAGACCCAGTACTTC